The 9 T cell receptor beta chains below come from one sample, sequenced in a study of blood T cell repertoires in COVID-19. Generated by immunoSEQ multiplex PCR, the TCRdb table keeps only in-frame clones and is missing some. The sample lists fewer than 90,000 clones; 60% to 85% were seen once. The sample comprised peripheral blood. The receptors here all came from a human donor in a cohort sampled during active COVID-19.

The V and J genes are TRBV29-1 and TRBJ2-5; D tentatively reads TRBD1 or TRBD2 (5 bases each). Germline assignment: CDR1 SQVTM and CDR2 ANQGSEA. V lost 4 bases and J 5 bases, leaving 17 bases between the germline ends. The CDR3 sequence is 14 residues long. This CDR3 reads CSVAEGRGGETQYF. DNA for the CDR3: TGCAGCGTTGCAGAGGGGAGAGGAGGCGAGACCCAGTACTTC.

This chain connects TRBV18 to TRBJ2-2; possibly TRBD1 for D (5 bases). Trimming left V 1 base short and J 5 bases short, with 11 bases between. Germline V gene sequence: CDR1 KGHSH, CDR2 LQKENI. The CDR3 covers 15 residues. The CDR3 region has the DNA TGTGCCAGCTCACCACTGGCAGGGAAGACCGGGGAGCTGTTTTTT. Its protein is CASSPLAGKTGELFF. The whole variable domain, remainder taken from reference TRBV18 and TRBJ2-2, is NAGVMQNPRHLVRRRGQEARLRCSPMKGHSHVYWYRQLPEEGLKFMVYLQKENIIDESGMPKERFSAEFPKEGPSILRIQQVVRGDSAAYFCASSPLAGKTGELFFGEGSRLTVL.

This clone was counted once. The chain carries TRBV18 and TRBJ2-3; 14 bases align to TRBD2. CDR3 length equals 18 residues. From germline, CDR1 is KGHSH and CDR2 LQKENI. After removal of 1 base from V and 0 bases from J, the junction contained 3 bases not matched to a gene. The CDR3 DNA is TGTGCCAGCTCACCACTGGGACTAGCGGGAGTGAGCACAGATACGCAGTATTTT. Protein: CASSPLGLAGVSTDTQYF.

The J gene is TRBJ2-5, the V gene TRBV12-3 or TRBV12-4; 8 bases are a match to TRBD2. This CDR3 is built from 13 residues. V was pared by 3 bases and J by 4 bases, with 1 base of the junction left unmatched. CDR3 loop: CASSFTSGETQYF. Written as DNA, the CDR3 is TGTGCCAGCAGTTTTACTAGCGGAGAGACCCAGTACTTC.

In its sample, this clone was seen once. The rearrangement uses TRBV11-2 and TRBJ1-2, with 7 bases identical to TRBD1. The trim removed 5 bases at V and 2 bases at J, leaving 5 bases unmatched. This CDR3 contains 14 residues. Germline V gene data show CDR1 as SGHAT and CDR2 as FQNNGV. For the CDR3, the DNA is TGTGCCAGCAGCCCTGGGACAGCCAACTATGGCTACACCTTC. It codes for CASSPGTANYGYTF.

The chain couples TRBV25-1 to TRBJ1-3; the match to TRBD1 covers 9 bases. In germline, CDR1 is MGHDK, CDR2 SYGVNS. V shed 6 bases, J shed 4 bases, and the junction held 7 bases outside the gene matches. The CDR3 spans 15 residues. The CDR3 DNA follows: TGTGCCAGCAGCCTTACCGGGACAGGGGGAAACACCATATATTTT. Encoded protein: CASSLTGTGGNTIYF.

V is TRBV28 and J is TRBJ1-3; 8 bases match TRBD1. V was clipped by 3 bases and J by 1 base; unmatched bases: 8. Germline lookup yields CDR1 MDHEN and CDR2 SYDVKM. CDR3 length: 17 residues. DNA of the CDR3: TGTGCCAGCAGTTTTCAGGCAGGGGGCGCATCTGGAAACACCATATATTTT. It is translated as CASSFQAGGASGNTIYF. The full variable domain, with the rest looked up from reference TRBV28 and TRBJ1-3, is DVKVTQSSRYLVKRTGEKVFLECVQDMDHENMFWYRQDPGLGLRLIYFSYDVKMKEKGDIPEGYSVSREKKERFSLILESASTNQTSMYLCASSFQAGGASGNTIYFGEGSWLTVV.

In DNA, the CDR3 is TGTGCCACCAGCAGAAGACGGGATTACACCGGGGAGCTGTTTTTT. Its translation is CATSRRRDYTGELFF. The V call is TRBV15, the J call TRBJ2-2; D is possibly TRBD2 (5 bases). The CDR3 has 15 amino acids. V lost 2 bases to trimming and J lost 3 bases, with 10 bases between them. Germline CDR1 is LNHNV and CDR2 is YYDKDF (reference sequence).

This chain uses TRBV20-1 with TRBJ2-7; 9 bases match TRBD2. The ends lost 3 bases at V and 6 bases at J; junction bases unmatched: 15. CDR1 DFQATT and CDR2 SNEGSKA come from the germline V gene (reference sequence). The CDR3 has 16 residues. The DNA for the CDR3 is TGCAGTGCTAGTGTTGGCGGGCTAGCGGGAAATGGCGAGCAGTACTTC. This encodes CSASVGGLAGNGEQYF.